Shown below are 18 T cell receptor beta chains from a single sample sequenced in a study of T cell responses to AZD1222 COVID-19 vaccine (dated by TCRdb to the early 2020s). The sample's time point, from its label and the paper: baseline before first vaccination. Libraries were built with the immunoSEQ multiplex PCR assay. Drawn from immuneACCESS, this table holds only the in-frame rearrangements with V and J called that TCRdb kept. Clones are partly lost; checked studies trace under half to an unresolved V gene and leave the rest unexplained. For this sample there are about 120,000 clones; more than 75% appear just once. The ten largest clones take up approximately 1.3% of the sample. The sequenced sample was peripheral blood, obtained on day 0 of AZD1222 vaccination. These receptors were taken from an adult in good health.

The chain recombines TRBV7-8 with TRBJ1-2; perhaps TRBD1 as D (5 bases). V was pared by 5 bases and J by 5 bases, with 12 bases between. Germline CDR1 and CDR2: SGHVS and FQNEAQ. The CDR3 spans 13 residues. Here the CDR3 DNA reads TGTGCCAGCAGCGATGACAGCCCATATGGCTACACCTTC. It specifies CASSDDSPYGYTF.

The chain joins TRBV6-4 to TRBJ2-2, with TRBD1 identical over 7 bases. Germline lookup yields CDR1 MRHNA and CDR2 SNTAGT. The J segment lost 4 bases and the V segment lost 6 bases, leaving 5 bases of the junction unmatched. The CDR3 extends over 14 amino acids. CDR3 in amino acids: CASSTGAGTGELFF. CDR3 nucleotide sequence: TGTGCCAGCAGCACAGGGGCGGGCACCGGGGAGCTGTTTTTT.

This chain uses TRBV18 with TRBJ1-6; D is uncertain. The CDR3 spans 16 residues. The V gene's germline CDR1 is KGHSH and CDR2 LQKENI. V was cut by 3 bases and J by 4 bases, with 13 bases left in between. The CDR3: CASSPNSRSYNSPLHF. The DNA for the CDR3 is TGTGCCAGCTCACCGAATTCCAGGAGTTATAATTCACCCCTCCACTTT.

CDR3 region: CATSRDVRFSYGYTF. The CDR3 nucleotides read TGTGCCACCAGCAGAGATGTTCGGTTCAGCTATGGCTACACCTTC. The J gene is TRBJ1-2, the V gene TRBV15, with no clear D. Trimming took 0 bases from V and 4 from J, leaving 12 bases between them. This CDR3 comprises 15 residues. The V gene's germline CDR1 is LNHNV and CDR2 YYDKDF (reference sequence).

V and J are TRBV18 and TRBJ1-3; D not certain. Germline V gene sequence: CDR1 KGHSH, CDR2 LQKENI. V was pared by 2 bases and J by 16 bases, with 9 bases between. This CDR3 is 10 amino acids long. DNA for the CDR3: TGTGCCAGCTCACCAGATTCAGGTTATTTT. Amino acid sequence: CASSPDSGYF.

The J gene is TRBJ2-5, the V gene TRBV24-1, with 9 bases fitting TRBD1. CDR1 KGHDR and CDR2 SFDVKD come from the germline V gene. There are 15 residues in the CDR3. The junction had 5 bases not matched to a gene; V was cut back by 4 bases and J by 3 bases. CDR3 nucleotide sequence: TGTGCCACCAGTGAAACAGGGGGCAACAAAGAGACCCAGTACTTC. Residues: CATSETGGNKETQYF.

The chain recombines TRBV19 with TRBJ1-3; D unresolved. CDR1 is LNHDA and CDR2 is SQIVND in the germline V gene (reference sequence). This CDR3 spans 14 amino acids. The V end lost 3 bases, the J end lost 0 bases, and 6 bases lay between the germline ends. CDR3 loop: CASSIWSSGNTIYF. Written as DNA, the CDR3 is TGTGCCAGTAGTATTTGGAGCTCTGGAAACACCATATATTTT.

The rearrangement links TRBV5-1 to TRBJ2-3, with a possible D match to TRBD2 (6 bases). Germline V lookup: CDR1 SGHRS, CDR2 YFSETQ. The CDR3 covers 14 residues. Trimming stripped 4 bases from V and 2 bases from J, with 11 bases between. The DNA of the CDR3 is TGCGCCAGCAGCGATGGACTACCCACAGATACGCAGTATTTT. Protein: CASSDGLPTDTQYF.

The chain combines TRBV9 with TRBJ2-7; D perhaps matches TRBD1 (7 bases). CDR1 is SGDLS, CDR2 YYNGEE, per germline. V gave up 4 bases and J gave up 2 bases, with 13 bases separating them. The CDR3 has 14 amino acids. CDR3 DNA: TGTGCCAGCAGCCCAGGGGGGACCACCTACGAGCAGTACTTC. It translates to CASSPGGTTYEQYF.

V and J are TRBV27 and TRBJ1-2; unclear D gene. Germline loops: CDR1 MNHEY, CDR2 SMNVEV (reference sequence). This CDR3 has 14 residues. The germline V and J ends were trimmed by 1 base and 9 bases, with 15 bases remaining between them. The CDR3 here is CASSLLGDLISYTF. The CDR3 DNA reads TGTGCCAGCAGTTTATTGGGCGACTTAATAAGCTACACCTTC.

Written as DNA, the CDR3 is TGCGCCAGCAGTGAAGGAGGTGGGAGCAATGAGCAGTTCTTC. Translated, it gives CASSEGGGSNEQFF. The chain has TRBV10-1 and TRBJ2-1, with D possibly being TRBD2 (5 bases). CDR1 and CDR2 from the germline V gene are WNHNN and SYGVQD (reference sequence). With 3 bases removed from V and 6 bases from J, the gap between germline ends came to 12 bases. This CDR3 comprises 14 residues.

J is TRBJ2-7 and V is TRBV15; D call uncertain. Germline lookup yields CDR1 LNHNV and CDR2 YYDKDF (reference sequence). V gave up 0 bases and J gave up 4 bases, with 10 bases separating them. The CDR3 is made up of 14 amino acids. CDR3 sequence: CATSRDEGRYEQYF. The CDR3 DNA sequence: TGTGCCACCAGCAGAGATGAAGGTCGTTACGAGCAGTACTTC. Variable domain in full (rest from reference TRBV15 and TRBJ2-7): DAMVIQNPRYQVTQFGKPVTLSCSQTLNHNVMYWYQQKSSQAPKLLFHYYDKDFNNEADTPDNFQSRRPNTSFCFLDIRSPGLGDTAMYLCATSRDEGRYEQYFGPGTRLTVT.

J is TRBJ1-2 and V is TRBV6-5; weak D call: TRBD1 (5 bases). Trimming pared 4 bases from V and 3 bases from J, leaving 15 bases between. Germline V CDR1 and CDR2: MNHEY, SVGAGI. This CDR3 region has 15 residues. In nucleotides, the CDR3 is TGTGCCAGCAGTTCTGACAGTAAATCCTACTATGGCTACACCTTC. The encoded protein is CASSSDSKSYYGYTF.

The J gene is TRBJ1-2, the V gene TRBV11-2; D might be TRBD1 (6 bases). CDR3 length equals 16 residues. V lost 0 bases and J 5 bases, leaving 16 bases between the germline ends. The V gene's germline CDR1 is SGHAT and CDR2 FQNNGV. In nucleotides, the CDR3 is TGTGCCAGCAGCTTAGAGGGTGGCAGGGGAATTTATGGCTACACCTTC. It encodes CASSLEGGRGIYGYTF.

This clone was seen a handful of times. V and J are TRBV19 and TRBJ2-5; possibly TRBD2 for D (6 bases). V was trimmed by 1 base and J by 9 bases, leaving 15 bases between them. Germline-derived CDR1 and CDR2 are LNHDA and SQIVND (reference sequence). This CDR3 contains 14 residues. The chain's CDR3 is CASSIAGEGWAQYF. CDR3 nucleotide sequence: TGTGCCAGTAGTATAGCGGGGGAAGGGTGGGCCCAGTACTTC.

The chain carries TRBV5-5 and TRBJ1-4; maybe TRBD1 (5 bases). Germline CDR1 and CDR2: SGHKS and YYEKEE (reference sequence). This CDR3 region has 16 residues. V lost 0 bases to trimming and J lost 0 bases, with 9 bases between them. The CDR3 reads CASSLGPGATNEKLFF. The CDR3 bases are TGTGCCAGCAGCTTGGGCCCGGGGGCAACTAATGAAAAACTGTTTTTT.

The chain carries TRBV19 and TRBJ2-3; maybe TRBD2 (6 bases). CDR1 and CDR2 (germline): LNHDA, SQIVND (reference sequence). This CDR3 contains 16 residues. V dropped 1 base and J dropped 1 base, with 12 bases sitting between them. CDR3 loop: CASSIAAGGRTDTQYF. In DNA form, the CDR3 reads TGTGCCAGTAGTATAGCAGCCGGGGGTCGCACAGATACGCAGTATTTT.

This chain joins TRBV6-5 and TRBJ1-6; unclear D gene. V lost 6 bases and J lost 0, with 9 bases in between. This CDR3 comprises 15 residues. CDR1 is MNHEY, CDR2 SVGAGI, per germline. CDR3 loop: CASSPISSYNSPLHF. The CDR3 DNA is TGTGCCAGCAGCCCGATTAGCTCCTATAATTCACCCCTCCACTTT.